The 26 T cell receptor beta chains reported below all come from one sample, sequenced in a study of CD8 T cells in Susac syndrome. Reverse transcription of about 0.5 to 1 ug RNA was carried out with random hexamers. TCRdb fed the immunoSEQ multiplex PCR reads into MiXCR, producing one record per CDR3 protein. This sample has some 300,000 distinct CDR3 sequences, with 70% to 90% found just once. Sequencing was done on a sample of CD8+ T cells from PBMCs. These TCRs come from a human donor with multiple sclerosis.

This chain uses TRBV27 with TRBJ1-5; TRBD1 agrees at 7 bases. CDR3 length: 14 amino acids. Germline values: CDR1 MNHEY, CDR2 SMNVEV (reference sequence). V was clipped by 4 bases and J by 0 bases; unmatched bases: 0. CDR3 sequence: CASSWDSSNQPQHF. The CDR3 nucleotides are TGTGCCAGCAGTTGGGACAGTAGCAATCAGCCCCAGCATTTT.

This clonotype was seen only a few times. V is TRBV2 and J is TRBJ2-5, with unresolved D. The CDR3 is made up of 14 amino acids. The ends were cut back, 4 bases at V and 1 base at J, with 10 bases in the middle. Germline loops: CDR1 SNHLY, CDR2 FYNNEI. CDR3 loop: CASSGQGSQETQYF. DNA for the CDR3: TGTGCCAGCAGTGGGCAAGGCAGCCAAGAGACCCAGTACTTC.

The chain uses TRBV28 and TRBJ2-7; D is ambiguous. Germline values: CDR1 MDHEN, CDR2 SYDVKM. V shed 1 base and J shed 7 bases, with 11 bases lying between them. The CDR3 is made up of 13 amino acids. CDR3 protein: CASSLYRSGEQYF. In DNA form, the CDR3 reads TGTGCCAGCAGTTTATATAGGTCTGGGGAGCAGTACTTC.

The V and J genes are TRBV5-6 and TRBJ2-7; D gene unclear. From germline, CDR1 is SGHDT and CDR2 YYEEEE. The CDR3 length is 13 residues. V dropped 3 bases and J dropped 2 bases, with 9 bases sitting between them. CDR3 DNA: TGTGCCAGCAGCTCCTATATCCCCTACGAGCAGTACTTC. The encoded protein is CASSSYIPYEQYF. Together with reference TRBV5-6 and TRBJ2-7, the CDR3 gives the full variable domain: DAGVTQSPTHLIKTRGQQVTLRCSPKSGHDTVSWYQQALGQGPQFIFQYYEEEERQRGNFPDRFSGHQFPNYSSELNVNALLLGDSALYLCASSSYIPYEQYFGPGTRLTVT.

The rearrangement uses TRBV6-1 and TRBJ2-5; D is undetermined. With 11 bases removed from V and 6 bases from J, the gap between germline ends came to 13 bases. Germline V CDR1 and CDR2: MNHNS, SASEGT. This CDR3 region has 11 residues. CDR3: CACHVGQTQYF. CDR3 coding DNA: TGTGCCTGCCACGTAGGGCAGACCCAGTACTTC.

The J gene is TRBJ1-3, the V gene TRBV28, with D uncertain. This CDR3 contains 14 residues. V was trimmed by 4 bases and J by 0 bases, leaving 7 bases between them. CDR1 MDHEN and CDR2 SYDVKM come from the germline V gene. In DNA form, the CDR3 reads TGTGCCAGCAGTTCGCAGTACTCTGGAAACACCATATATTTT. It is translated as CASSSQYSGNTIYF.

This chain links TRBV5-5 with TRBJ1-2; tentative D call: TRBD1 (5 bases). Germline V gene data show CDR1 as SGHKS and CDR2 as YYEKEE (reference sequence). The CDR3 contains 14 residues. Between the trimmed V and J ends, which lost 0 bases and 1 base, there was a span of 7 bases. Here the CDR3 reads CASSLEGNNYGYTF. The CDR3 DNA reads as TGTGCCAGCAGCTTGGAGGGGAATAACTATGGCTACACCTTC.

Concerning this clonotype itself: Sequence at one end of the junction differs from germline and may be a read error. The CDR3 loop is CSVLRENTEVFF. The CDR3 region has the DNA TGCAGTGTCCTAAGGGAGAACACTGAAGTTTTCTTT. V gene TRBV20-1 combines with J gene TRBJ1-1, with D uncertain. The CDR3 consists of 12 residues. The germline gives CDR1 DFQATT, CDR2 SNEGSKA (reference sequence).

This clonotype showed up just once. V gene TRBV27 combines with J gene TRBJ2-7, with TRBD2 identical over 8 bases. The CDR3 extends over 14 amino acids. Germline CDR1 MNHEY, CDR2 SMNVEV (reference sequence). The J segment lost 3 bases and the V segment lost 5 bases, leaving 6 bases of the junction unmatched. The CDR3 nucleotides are TGTGCCAGCAGTCGTATAGCGGGGTACTACGAGCAGTACTTC. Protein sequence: CASSRIAGYYEQYF.

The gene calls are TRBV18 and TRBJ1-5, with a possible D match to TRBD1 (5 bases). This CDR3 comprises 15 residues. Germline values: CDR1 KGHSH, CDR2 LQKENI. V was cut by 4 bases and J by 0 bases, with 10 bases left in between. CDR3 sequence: CASSLEGYSNQPQHF. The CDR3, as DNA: TGTGCCAGCTCACTCGAGGGGTATAGCAATCAGCCCCAGCATTTT.

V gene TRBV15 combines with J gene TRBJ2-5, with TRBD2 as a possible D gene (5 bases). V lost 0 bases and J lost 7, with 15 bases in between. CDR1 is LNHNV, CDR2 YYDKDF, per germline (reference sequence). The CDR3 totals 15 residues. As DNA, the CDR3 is TGTGCCACCAGCAGAGATCGGGATTTCCTGGGGACCCAGTACTTC. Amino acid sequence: CATSRDRDFLGTQYF.

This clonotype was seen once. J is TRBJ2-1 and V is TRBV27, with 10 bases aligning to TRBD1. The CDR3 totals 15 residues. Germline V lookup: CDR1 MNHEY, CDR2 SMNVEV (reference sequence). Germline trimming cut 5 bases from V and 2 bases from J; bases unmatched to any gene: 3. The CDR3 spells CASSRGTGAYNEQFF. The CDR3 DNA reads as TGTGCCAGCAGTCGGGGGACAGGGGCCTACAATGAGCAGTTCTTC.

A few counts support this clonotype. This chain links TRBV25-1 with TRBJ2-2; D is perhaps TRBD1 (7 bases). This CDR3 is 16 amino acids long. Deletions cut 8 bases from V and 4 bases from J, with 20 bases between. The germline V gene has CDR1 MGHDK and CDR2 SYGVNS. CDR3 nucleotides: TGTGCCAGCCGACCGGGGGACAGTCTCCCCACCGGGGAGCTGTTTTTT. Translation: CASRPGDSLPTGELFF.

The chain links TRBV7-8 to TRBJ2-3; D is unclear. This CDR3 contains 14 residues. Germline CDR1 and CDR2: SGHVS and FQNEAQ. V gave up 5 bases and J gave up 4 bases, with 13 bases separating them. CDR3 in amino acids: CASSHLTKSDTQYF. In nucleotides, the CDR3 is TGTGCCAGCAGCCATCTAACCAAATCAGATACGCAGTATTTT. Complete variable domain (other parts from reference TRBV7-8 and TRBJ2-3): GAGVSQSPRYKVAKRGQDVALRCDPISGHVSLFWYQQALGQGPEFLTYFQNEAQLDKSGLPSDRFFAERPEGSVSTLKIQRTQQEDSAVYLCASSHLTKSDTQYFGPGTRLTVL.

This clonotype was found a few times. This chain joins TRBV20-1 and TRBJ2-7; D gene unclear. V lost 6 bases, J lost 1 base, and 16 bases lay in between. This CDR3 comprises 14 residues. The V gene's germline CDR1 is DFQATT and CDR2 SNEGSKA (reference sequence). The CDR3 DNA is TGCAGTGCCAATCCTTCGTCGCGGTCCTACGAGCAGTACTTC. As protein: CSANPSSRSYEQYF.

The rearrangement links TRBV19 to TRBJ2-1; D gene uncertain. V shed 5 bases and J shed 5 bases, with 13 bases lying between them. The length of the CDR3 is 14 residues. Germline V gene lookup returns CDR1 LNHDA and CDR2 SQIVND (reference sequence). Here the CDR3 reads CASSASGVDNEQFF. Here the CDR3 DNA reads TGTGCCAGTAGTGCAAGTGGGGTGGACAATGAGCAGTTCTTC.

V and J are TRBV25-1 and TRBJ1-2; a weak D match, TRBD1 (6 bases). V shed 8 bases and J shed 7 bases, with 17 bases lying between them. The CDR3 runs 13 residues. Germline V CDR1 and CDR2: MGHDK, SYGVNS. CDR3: CASYQQGEVGYTF. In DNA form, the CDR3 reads TGTGCCAGCTACCAACAGGGAGAGGTTGGCTACACCTTC.

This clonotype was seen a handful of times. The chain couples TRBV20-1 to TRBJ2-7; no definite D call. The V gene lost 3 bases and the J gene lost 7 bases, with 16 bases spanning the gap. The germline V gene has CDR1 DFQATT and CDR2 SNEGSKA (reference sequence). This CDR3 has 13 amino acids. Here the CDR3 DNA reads TGCAGTGCTAGTAGCCGGACCTCGAGGGAGCAGTACTTC. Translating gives CSASSRTSREQYF.

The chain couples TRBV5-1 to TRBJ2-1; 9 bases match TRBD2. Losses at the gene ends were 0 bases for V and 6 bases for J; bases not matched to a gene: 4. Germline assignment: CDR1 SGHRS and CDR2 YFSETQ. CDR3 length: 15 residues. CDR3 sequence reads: CASSLGTSVGNEQFF. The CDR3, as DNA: TGCGCCAGCAGCTTGGGGACTAGCGTTGGCAATGAGCAGTTCTTC.

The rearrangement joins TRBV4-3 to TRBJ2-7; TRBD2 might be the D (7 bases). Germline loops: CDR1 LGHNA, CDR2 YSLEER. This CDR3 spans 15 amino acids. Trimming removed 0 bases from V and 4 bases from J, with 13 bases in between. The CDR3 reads CASSQDWGGGYEQYF. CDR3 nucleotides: TGCGCCAGCAGCCAAGATTGGGGAGGGGGTTACGAGCAGTACTTC.

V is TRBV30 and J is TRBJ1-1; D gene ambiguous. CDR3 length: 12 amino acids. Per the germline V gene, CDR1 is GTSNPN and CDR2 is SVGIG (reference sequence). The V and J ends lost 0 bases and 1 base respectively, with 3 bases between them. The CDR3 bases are TGTGCCTGGAGTGTCAAGAACACTGAAGCTTTCTTT. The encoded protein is CAWSVKNTEAFF.

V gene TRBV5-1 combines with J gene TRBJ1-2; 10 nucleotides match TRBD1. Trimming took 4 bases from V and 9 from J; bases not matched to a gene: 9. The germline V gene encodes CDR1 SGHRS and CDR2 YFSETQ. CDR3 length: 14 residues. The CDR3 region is CASSRDRGGRSYTF. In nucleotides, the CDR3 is TGCGCCAGCAGCCGGGACAGGGGAGGAAGGAGCTACACCTTC.

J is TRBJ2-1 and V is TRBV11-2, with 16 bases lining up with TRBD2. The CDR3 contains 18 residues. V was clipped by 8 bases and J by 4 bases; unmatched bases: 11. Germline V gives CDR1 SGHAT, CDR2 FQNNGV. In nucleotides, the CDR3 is TGTGCCAGCCGGGGGACTAGCGGGAGGGGAGGGGCATACAATGAGCAGTTCTTC. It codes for CASRGTSGRGGAYNEQFF.

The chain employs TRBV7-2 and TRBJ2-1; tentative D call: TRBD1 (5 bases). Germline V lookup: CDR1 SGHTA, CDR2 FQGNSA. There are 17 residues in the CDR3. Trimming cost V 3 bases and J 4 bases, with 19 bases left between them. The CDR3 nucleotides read TGTGCCAGCAGCTTCGGAACAGGCCAAAACTTTTACAATGAGCAGTTCTTC. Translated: CASSFGTGQNFYNEQFF.

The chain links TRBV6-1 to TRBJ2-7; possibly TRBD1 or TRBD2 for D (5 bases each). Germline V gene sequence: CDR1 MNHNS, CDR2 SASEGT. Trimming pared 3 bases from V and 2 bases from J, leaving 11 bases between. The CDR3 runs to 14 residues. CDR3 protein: CASSERGVTYEQYF. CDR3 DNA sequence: TGTGCCAGCAGTGAGAGAGGGGTTACCTACGAGCAGTACTTC.

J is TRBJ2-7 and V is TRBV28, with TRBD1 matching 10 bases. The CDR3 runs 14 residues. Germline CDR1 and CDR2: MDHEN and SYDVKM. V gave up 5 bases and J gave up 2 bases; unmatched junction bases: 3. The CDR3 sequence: CASSRTGGTYEQYF. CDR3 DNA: TGTGCCAGCAGTAGGACAGGGGGAACCTACGAGCAGTACTTC.